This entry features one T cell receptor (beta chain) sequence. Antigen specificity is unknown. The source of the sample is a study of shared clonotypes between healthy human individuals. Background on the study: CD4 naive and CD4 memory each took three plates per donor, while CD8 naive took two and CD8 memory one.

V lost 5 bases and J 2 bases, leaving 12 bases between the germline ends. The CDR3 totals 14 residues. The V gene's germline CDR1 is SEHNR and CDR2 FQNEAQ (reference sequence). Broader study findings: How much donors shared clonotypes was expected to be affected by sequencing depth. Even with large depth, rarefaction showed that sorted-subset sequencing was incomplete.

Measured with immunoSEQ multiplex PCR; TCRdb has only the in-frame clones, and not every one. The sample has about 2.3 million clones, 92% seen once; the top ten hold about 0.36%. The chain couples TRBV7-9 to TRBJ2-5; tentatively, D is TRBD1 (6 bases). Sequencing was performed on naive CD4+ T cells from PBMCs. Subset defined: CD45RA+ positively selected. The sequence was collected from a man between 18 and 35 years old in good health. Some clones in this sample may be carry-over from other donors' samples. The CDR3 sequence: CASSARTDQETQYF. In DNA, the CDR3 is TGTGCCAGCAGCGCCCGGACAGATCAAGAGACCCAGTACTTC.